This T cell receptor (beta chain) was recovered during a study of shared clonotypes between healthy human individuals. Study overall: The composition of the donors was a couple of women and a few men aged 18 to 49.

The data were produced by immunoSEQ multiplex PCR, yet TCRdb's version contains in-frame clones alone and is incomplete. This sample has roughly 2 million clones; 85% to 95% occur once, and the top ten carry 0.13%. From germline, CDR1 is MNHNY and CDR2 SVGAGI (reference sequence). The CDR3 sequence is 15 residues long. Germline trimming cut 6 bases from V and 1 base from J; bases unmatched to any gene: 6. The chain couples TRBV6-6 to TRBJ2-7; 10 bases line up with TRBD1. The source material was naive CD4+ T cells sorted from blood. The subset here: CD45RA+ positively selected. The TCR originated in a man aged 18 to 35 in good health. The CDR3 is CASSSPGQGSYEQYF. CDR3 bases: TGTGCCAGCAGCTCCCCGGGACAGGGGTCCTACGAGCAGTACTTC.